This T cell receptor beta chain was identified in a study of T cells after yellow fever vaccination. General study findings and limits: Among primary-vaccination clones, most reappeared after the booster, at 96% for CD4 and about 90% for CD8.

The length of the CDR3 is 16 residues. TCRdb re-called the 5' RACE reads through MiXCR, storing one row per CDR3 protein. The sample consists of fewer than 350,000 distinct CDR3 sequences, 3.6% of them appearing once. This clonotype was counted many times. What it recognizes is unknown. The source material was PBMCs, sampled on the day of the yellow fever booster vaccination. The J gene is TRBJ2-1, the V gene TRBV21-1; the tabulated D call, TRBD2, remains unverified against the DNA. TRBV21-1 counts as a pseudogene. This TCR derives from a young man who received the YFV17D yellow fever vaccine. The CDR3 here is CASSKGSGGDYNEQFF. CDR3 DNA sequence: TGTGCCAGCAGCAAGGGGAGCGGGGGAGATTACAATGAGCAGTTCTTC.